This TCR beta chain was identified during a study of tumor-infiltrating lymphocytes in primary liver carcinoma (dated by TCRdb to the late 2010s). Concerning the study at large: About five patients with histopathologically diagnosed primary liver carcinoma underwent surgical resection in China between November 2015 and March 2016. Of the five patients, three men and two women aged 30 to 69 years, four had hepatocellular carcinoma and one had combined HCC and intrahepatic cholangiocarcinoma. Tumors of the five patients were stage T1-T3 N0M0 with maximum diameters of roughly 4.2 to 10 cm. Roughly 3.5 to 8 million productive TCRbeta reads were obtained per sample, and no significant difference in read depth was found between tissue types. For each liver tumor, the study sampled five regions along with adjacent normal tissue and blood, and applied TCRbeta repertoire sequencing, expression microarrays and whole-exome sequencing. TCRbeta repertoire sequencing covered 35 or so specimens from 5 patients: some 25 tumor regions, 5 adjacent noncancerous liver tissues and 5 peripheral blood samples. Repertoires from technical replicates were highly reproducible, with mean shared-clone rates about 0.9 and correlation coefficients above 0.95.

Trimming takes 10 bases from V and 5 bases from J, and the germline ends sit 17 bases apart. CDR1 is given as SGHNT and CDR2 as YENEEA, both from the germline V gene. Taken from cysteine to phenylalanine, the CDR3 has 13 residues. The CDR3 DNA has 39 bases and is translated from base 1. A constant-region primer and ProtoScript II reverse transcriptase were used to reverse-transcribe TCRbeta-specific cDNA from roughly 0.5 ug total RNA. Three nested multiplex PCR rounds, following a slightly modified ARM-PCR procedure, were used to build the TCRbeta libraries. Each of the first two PCR rounds ran for around 10 cycles using multiplex TRBV1-TRBV30 forward primers together with a Cbeta reverse primer. A final 25-cycle PCR with Deep VentR polymerase added sample barcodes and Illumina adapters. Amplicons of 200-500 bp were gel-purified with a QIAquick gel extraction kit before sequencing. TCRbeta amplicons were sequenced on an Illumina HiSeq 2500 with 250-bp paired-end reads. Under the source paper's analysis protocol: Reads were quality-trimmed with Trimmomatic v0.33, and paired reads were merged with FLASH v1.2.11 to recover full CDR3 sequences. V, D and J germline segments were assigned to the rearranged TCRbeta sequences by MiGEC v1.2.1b. Clonotype statistics, along with Shannon-Wiener diversity indices, were calculated using VDJtools v1.0.0. Except for diversity analysis, only each sample's 250 most abundant clonotypes were used in subsequent analyses to reduce sampling bias. TCRdb reworked the public reads: Q25 trimming with fastp, MiXCR clone assembly, productive beta chains retained. A single entry per CDR3 protein holds the most common genes and DNA from its merged rows. These V and J calls derive from TCRdb rather than the authors' analysis. The sample table records 250,000 to 400,000 distinct CDR3 sequences; 55% to 65% of these occur just once. The ten biggest clones cover about 9.4% of the sample.

As regards this clonotype: It has no known antigen specificity. Base qualities are not provided; no much larger clone lies one nucleotide away.

Blood RNA was extracted from unsorted whole blood with TRIzol reagent; germline DNA came from the DNeasy Blood & Tissue kit. At the time of sampling, the patients were treatment-naive and had chronic HBV infection. Before surgery, 3 to 5 milliliters of peripheral blood were drawn into K2EDTA tubes. On the study overall, not on this receptor specifically: Because the samples were bulk and unsorted, CD4+ and CD8+ T cell repertoires could not be compared. With just a handful of patients in the study, the authors point out that the findings should be validated in a larger study. Because only the TCR beta chain was sequenced and unpaired alpha chains were not captured, true repertoire diversity is likely underestimated. A significantly larger repertoire fraction was made up by the top 250 clones in tumors than in blood (p = 0.039). Repertoire overlap was found to be higher between tumor regions (mean roughly 35%) than between tumor-adjacent (around 17%) or tumor-blood (around 15%) pairs, consistent with antigen-driven expansion.

Sequenced input: peripheral blood. The sequence is built from TRBV11-3 and TRBJ1-1; no D segment can be confidently identified. This receptor was identified in a man in his forties or fifties with primary liver carcinoma and hepatitis B virus infection. The DNA is as follows: TGTGCCATCCCACCGGGAGTGAGGACTGAAGCTTTCTTT. The resulting protein is CAIPPGVRTEAFF. The CDR3 plus the reference TRBV11-3 and TRBJ1-1 genes for the other parts give the full variable domain: EAGVVQSPRYKIIEKKQPVAFWCNPISGHNTLYWYLQNLGQGPELLIRYENEEAVDDSQLPKDRFSAERLKGVDSTLKIQPAELGDSAVYLCAIPPGVRTEAFFGQGTRLTVV.